The clone carrying this TCR beta chain was counted only a few times. Its target is unknown. Read coverage stops 3 residues before the CDR3 terminus; the germline J gene supplies the remainder. Generated by immunoSEQ multiplex PCR, the TCRdb table keeps only in-frame clones and is missing some. The sample was found to contain around 33,000 clones, and every one recurs. These data belong to a study of T cell clonality in common variable immunodeficiency. Patients and controls were mostly of Caucasian heritage. V trimming: 5 bases; J trimming: 6 bases; junction bases outside the gene matches: 10. The CDR3 is made up of 16 amino acids. CDR1 is SGHRS and CDR2 is YFSETQ in the germline V gene. Study-wide points: Common variable immunodeficiency TCR beta sequences reportedly had fewer deletions and N-nucleotide insertions.

This clonotype originated in a human donor with common variable immunodeficiency. V is TRBV5-1 and J is TRBJ2-1; TRBD2 matches at 11 bases. The specimen was peripheral blood mononuclear cells. CDR3 residues: CASRSPIAGGPNEQFF. The CDR3 bases that were read are TGCGCCAGCAGGTCCCCAATAGCGGGAGGGCCCAATGAG. Full variable domain (outside the CDR3, taken from reference TRBV5-1 and TRBJ2-1): KAGVTQTPRYLIKTRGQQVTLSCSPISGHRSVSWYQQTPGQGLQFLFEYFSETQRNKGNFPGRFSGRQFSNSRSEMNVSTLELGDSALYLCASRSPIAGGPNEQFFGPGTRLTVL.